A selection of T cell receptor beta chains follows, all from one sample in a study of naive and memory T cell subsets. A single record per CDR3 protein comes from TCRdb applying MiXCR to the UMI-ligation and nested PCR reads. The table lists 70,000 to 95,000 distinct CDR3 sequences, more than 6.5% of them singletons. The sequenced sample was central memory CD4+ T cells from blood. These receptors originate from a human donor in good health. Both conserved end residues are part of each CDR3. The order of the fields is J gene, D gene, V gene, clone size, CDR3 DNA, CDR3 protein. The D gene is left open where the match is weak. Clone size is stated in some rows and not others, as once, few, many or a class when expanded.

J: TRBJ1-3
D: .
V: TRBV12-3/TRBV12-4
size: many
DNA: TGTGCCAGCAGTTTAAGAGGGGCTGGAAACACCATATATTTT
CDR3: CASSLRGAGNTIYF

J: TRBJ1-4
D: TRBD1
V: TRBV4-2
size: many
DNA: TGTGCCAGCAGCCGAGGGACAGGGGAGAACGAAAAACTGTTTTTT
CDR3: CASSRGTGENEKLFF

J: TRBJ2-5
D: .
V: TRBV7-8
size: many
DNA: TGTGCCAGCAGCTCCCGAGGAAGTCTGGAGACCCAGTACTTC
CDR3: CASSSRGSLETQYF

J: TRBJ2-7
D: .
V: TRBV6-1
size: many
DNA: TGTGCCAGCAGGCGAGAAGGACAGTCAACTAAATACGAGCAGTACTTC
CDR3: CASRREGQSTKYEQYF

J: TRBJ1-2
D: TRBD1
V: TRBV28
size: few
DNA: TGTGCCAGCAGAGCCGGGACAGGGACGGTCAGGCTATATGGCTACACCTTC
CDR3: CASRAGTGTVRLYGYTF

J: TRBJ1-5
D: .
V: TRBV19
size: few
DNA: TGTGCCAGTAGTTCTATCTCAGGGAGTAGCAATCAGCCCCAGCATTTT
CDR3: CASSSISGSSNQPQHF

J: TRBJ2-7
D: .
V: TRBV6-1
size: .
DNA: TGTGCCAGCAGTTTGGGGCTGGGCTACGAGCAGTACTTC
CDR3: CASSLGLGYEQYF

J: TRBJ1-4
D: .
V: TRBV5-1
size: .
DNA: TGCGCCAGCAGCTTGTCGCTCGACGGCTTCCATGAAAAACTGTTTTTT
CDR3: CASSLSLDGFHEKLFF

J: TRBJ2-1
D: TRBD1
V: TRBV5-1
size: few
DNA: TGCGCCAGCAGCTTCGTGGGACAGGGGGCGCAGGAGCAGTTCTTC
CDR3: CASSFVGQGAQEQFF

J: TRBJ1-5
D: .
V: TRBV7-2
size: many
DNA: TGTGCCAGCAGCTTAGGTGGGGACACTCAGCCCCAGCATTTT
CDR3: CASSLGGDTQPQHF

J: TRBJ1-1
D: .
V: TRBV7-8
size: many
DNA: TGTGCCAGCGGAACTCGTGGGGGGACTGAAGCTTTCTTT
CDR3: CASGTRGGTEAFF

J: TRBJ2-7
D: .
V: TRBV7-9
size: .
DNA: TGTGCCAGCAGCCCCCCGGACTTTCAATCGTACGAGCAGTACTTC
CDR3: CASSPPDFQSYEQYF

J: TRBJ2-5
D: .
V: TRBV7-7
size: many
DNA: TGTGCTAGCAGCGTAACAGGGACCCAAGAGACCCAGTACTTC
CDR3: CASSVTGTQETQYF

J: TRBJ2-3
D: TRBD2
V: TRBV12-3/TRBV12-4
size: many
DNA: TGTGCCAGCAGTTTAACTAGCGGGAGGACCGTATATACGCAGTATTTT
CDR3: CASSLTSGRTVYTQYF

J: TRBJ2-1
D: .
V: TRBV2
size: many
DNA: TGTGCCAGCAGTGAAGCGCTCGCTCAGGGGGGCGGTGAGCAGTTCTTC
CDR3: CASSEALAQGGGEQFF

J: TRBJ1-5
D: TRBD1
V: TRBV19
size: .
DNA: TGTGCCAGTAGTGACGGCGGGACAGGGGGGCGGCAGCCCCAGCATTTT
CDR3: CASSDGGTGGRQPQHF

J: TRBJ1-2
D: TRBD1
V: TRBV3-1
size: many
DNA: TGTGCCAGCAGCCAACGAGGGGGACAGGGACATGGCTACACCTTC
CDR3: CASSQRGGQGHGYTF

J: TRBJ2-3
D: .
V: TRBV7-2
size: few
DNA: TGTGCCAGCAGCGGTCAGTTGACAGATACGCAGTATTTT
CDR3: CASSGQLTDTQYF

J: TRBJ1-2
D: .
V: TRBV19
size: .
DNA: TGTGCCAGTAGTATCAATGGCTATGGCTACACCTTC
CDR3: CASSINGYGYTF

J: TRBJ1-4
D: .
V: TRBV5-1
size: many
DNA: TGCGCCAGCAGCTTACGCCCCGAAATGGAAAAACTGTTTTTT
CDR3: CASSLRPEMEKLFF

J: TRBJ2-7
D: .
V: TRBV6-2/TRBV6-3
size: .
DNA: TGTGCCAGCAGTTACGGCGCAGGGGATACCTACGAGCAGTACTTC
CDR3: CASSYGAGDTYEQYF

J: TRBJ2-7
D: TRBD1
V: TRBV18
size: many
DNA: TGTGCCAGCTCAAAAGGGACAGGGCAAGCCGAGCAGTACTTC
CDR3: CASSKGTGQAEQYF

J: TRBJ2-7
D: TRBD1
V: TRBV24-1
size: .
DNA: TGTGCCACCAGTGAGGCGACAGGGAAAGGCGAGCAGTACTTC
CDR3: CATSEATGKGEQYF

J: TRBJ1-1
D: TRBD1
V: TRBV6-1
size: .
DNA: TGTGCCAGCAGTGAACCTTCTTTTATGGGACAGGCCCCATGGACTGAAGCTTTCTTT
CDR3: CASSEPSFMGQAPWTEAFF

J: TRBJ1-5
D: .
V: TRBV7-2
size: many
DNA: TGTGCCAGCAGCCCCAACGGGGTGGTGGTCAGGGAAGGCCAGCATTTT
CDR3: CASSPNGVVVREGQHF

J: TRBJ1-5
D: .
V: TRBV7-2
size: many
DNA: TGTGCCAGCAGCTTAGTGGAGGGCCAAACGCCCCAGCATTTT
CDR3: CASSLVEGQTPQHF

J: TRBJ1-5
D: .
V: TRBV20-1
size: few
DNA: TGCAGTGCTAGGGATGGGATCGTCAATCAGCCCCAGCATTTT
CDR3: CSARDGIVNQPQHF

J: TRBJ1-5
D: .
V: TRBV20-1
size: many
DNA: TGCAGTGCTTCGTTCGGTAGCAATCAGCCCCAGCATTTT
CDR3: CSASFGSNQPQHF

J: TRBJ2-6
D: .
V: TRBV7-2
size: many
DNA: TGTGCCAGCGTTCGAAAAGGGGCCAACGTCCTGACTTTC
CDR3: CASVRKGANVLTF

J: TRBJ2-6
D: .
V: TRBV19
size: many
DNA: TGTGCCAGCCGCACTTCTGGGGCCAACGTCCTGACTTTC
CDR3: CASRTSGANVLTF

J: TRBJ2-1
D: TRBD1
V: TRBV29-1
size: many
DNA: TGCAGCGTTGCCGCAGGGGGCGGCTACAATGAGCAGTTCTTC
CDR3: CSVAAGGGYNEQFF

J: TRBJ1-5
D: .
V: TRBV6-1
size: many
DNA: TGTGCCAGCAGTGAACGACAGCCCCAGCATTTT
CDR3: CASSERQPQHF

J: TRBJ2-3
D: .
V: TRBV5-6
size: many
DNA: TGTGCCAGCAGCTTTGTTGAAACGACGAATACGCAGTATTTT
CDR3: CASSFVETTNTQYF

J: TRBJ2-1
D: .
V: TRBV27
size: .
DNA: TGTGCCAGCAGTCGTAAGTCCTACAATGAGCAGTTCTTC
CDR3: CASSRKSYNEQFF

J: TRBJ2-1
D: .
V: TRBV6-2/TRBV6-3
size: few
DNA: TGTGCCAGCAGTTACTCGATGCGGGGGCTCTCCTACAATGAGCAGTTCTTC
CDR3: CASSYSMRGLSYNEQFF

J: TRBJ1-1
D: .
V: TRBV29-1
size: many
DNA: TGCAGCGTTGTGGGGGGCCCGACCACTGAAGCTTTCTTT
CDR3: CSVVGGPTTEAFF

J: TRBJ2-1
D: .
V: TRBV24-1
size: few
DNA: TGTGCCACCAGTGACCCTGGATTCTCCTACAATGAGCAGTTCTTC
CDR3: CATSDPGFSYNEQFF